Listed below are T cell receptor beta chains from one sample, sequenced in a study of T cell responses to AZD1222 COVID-19 vaccine. Clones were read by immunoSEQ multiplex PCR, and TCRdb kept only the in-frame ones, dropping some. The sample carries 100,000 to 150,000 clones, approximately 83% recorded once. This specimen was peripheral blood, taken on day 0 of AZD1222 vaccination. Source of these receptors: an adult in good health. CDR3s include the opening cysteine and the closing phenylalanine or tryptophan.

cdr3_aa	v_call	j_call	cdr3_length
CASSMTGGYGYTF	TRBV19	TRBJ1-2	13
CASSLPGRYEQYF	TRBV5-1	TRBJ2-7	13
CASSPGGGQYTGELFF	TRBV5-1	TRBJ2-2	16
CASSLDLRQRSNEQFF	TRBV7-2	TRBJ2-1	16
CASSLYGTQYF	TRBV5-1	TRBJ2-5	11
CASSDQRLAGSYEQYF	TRBV2	TRBJ2-7	16
CASSQIGVSNIQYF	TRBV14	TRBJ2-4	14
CASSPGETTNNEQFF	TRBV11-2	TRBJ2-1	15
CASSLLGDNEQFF	TRBV27	TRBJ2-1	13
CASSLAADTQYF	TRBV11-2	TRBJ2-3	12
CSVSRDRVGYTF	TRBV29-1	TRBJ1-2	12
CASSAGDGNTIYF	TRBV9	TRBJ1-3	13
CAWTNHQGYTF	TRBV30	TRBJ1-2	11
CASSSDRPYEQYF	TRBV7-2	TRBJ2-7	13
CASKQDRGNNSPLHF	TRBV6-5	TRBJ1-6	15
CSAEGQYGNTIYF	TRBV29-1	TRBJ1-3	13
CASSLDGTYSFVGGYTF	TRBV5-1	TRBJ1-2	17
CSVEKGRGSGNTIYF	TRBV29-1	TRBJ1-3	15
CASSSTGGRSYTF	TRBV6-5	TRBJ1-2	13
CASSIGTGGSSNQPQHF	TRBV19	TRBJ1-5	17
CASIYQRQPYTEAFF	TRBV18	TRBJ1-1	15
CASKTAIGNQPQHF	TRBV19	TRBJ1-5	14
CASAQSLYEQYF	TRBV25-1	TRBJ2-7	12
CASSPGSSYNEQFF	TRBV27	TRBJ2-1	14
CASSADRGDTDTQYF	TRBV5-4	TRBJ2-3	15
CASSLRRGYSSYNEQFF	TRBV7-9	TRBJ2-1	17
CATSDSRWTGVRGYTF	TRBV24-1	TRBJ1-2	16
CASRAQGNTGELFF	TRBV5-4	TRBJ2-2	14
CASSLGLNEKLFF	TRBV18	TRBJ1-4	13
CASSLSRRADGYTF	TRBV6-5	TRBJ1-2	14
CASRGSGRAHISSYNEQFF	TRBV6-4	TRBJ2-1	19
CASRRPGQGNNEQFF	TRBV28	TRBJ2-1	15
CATSERAGSYGYTF	TRBV24-1	TRBJ1-2	14
CASSLALGGGGTDTQYF	TRBV4-2	TRBJ2-3	17
CASSQENIGVHGYTF	TRBV14	TRBJ1-2	15
CASRGQSNEKLFF	TRBV6-5	TRBJ1-4	13
CASSSGRAPNSYEQYF	TRBV6-5	TRBJ2-7	16
CASSLPWQNQPQHF	TRBV7-8	TRBJ1-5	14
CASSLAAGTNSPLHF	TRBV11-2	TRBJ1-6	15
CSVSTDHYEQYF	TRBV29-1	TRBJ2-7	12
CASSIPGQGAGQPQHF	TRBV21-1	TRBJ1-5	16
CASSYSTGLYGYTF	TRBV6-5	TRBJ1-2	14
CASSLAPVNTEAFF	TRBV7-9	TRBJ1-1	14
CSRTGGNEQYF	TRBV20-1	TRBJ2-7	11